This passage covers 2 T cell receptor beta chains from one sample sequenced in a study of T-cell reconstitution after alpha-beta-depleted transplantation in children. TCRbeta library preparation incorporated unique molecular identifiers. Each CDR3 protein is one row after TCRdb ran MiXCR on the PCR reads. The sample yields hundreds of thousands of distinct CDR3 sequences, around 9.1% seen once. Sequencing was performed on PBMCs, taken before TCRalphabeta/CD19-depleted stem cell transplant. The receptors were sampled from a boy under two years old with acute myeloid leukemia, due to receive a stem cell transplant.

Ten or more counts support this clonotype. This chain connects TRBV29-1 to TRBJ2-5; 7 nucleotides match TRBD1. The CDR3 runs 15 residues. Trimming at V came to 7 bases and at J to 0 bases, leaving 11 bases not matched to a gene. Looked up from germline, CDR1 is SQVTM and CDR2 is ANQGSEA. The CDR3 loop is CSAWARTGYQETQYF. The CDR3 region has the DNA TGCAGCGCCTGGGCCCGGACAGGTTACCAAGAGACCCAGTACTTC.

There are many counts of this clonotype. The chain has TRBV7-9 and TRBJ2-7; possibly TRBD1 or TRBD2 for D (5 bases each). Between the trimmed V and J ends, which lost 6 bases and 5 bases, there was a span of 14 bases. There are 13 residues in the CDR3. CDR1 SEHNR and CDR2 FQNEAQ come from the germline V gene (reference sequence). In DNA form, the CDR3 reads TGTGCCAGCAGATCGGGACCCTTCGACGAGCAGTACTTC. Its translation: CASRSGPFDEQYF.